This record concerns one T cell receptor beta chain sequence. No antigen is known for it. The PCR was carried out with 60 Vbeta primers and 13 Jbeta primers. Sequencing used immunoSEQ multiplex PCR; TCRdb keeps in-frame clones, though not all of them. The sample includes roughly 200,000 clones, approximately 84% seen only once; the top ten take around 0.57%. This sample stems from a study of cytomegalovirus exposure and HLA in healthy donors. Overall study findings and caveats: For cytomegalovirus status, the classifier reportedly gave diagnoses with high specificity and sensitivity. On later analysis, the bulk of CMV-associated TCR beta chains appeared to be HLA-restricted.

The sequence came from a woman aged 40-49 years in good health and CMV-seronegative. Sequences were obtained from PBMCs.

The chain's CDR3 is CASSYTGTSETYF. CDR3 DNA sequence: TGTGCCAGCAGCTATACCGGGACTAGCGAAACGTACTTC. V is TRBV7-3 and J is TRBJ2-7; TRBD2 matches 10 bases. The junction had 9 bases not matched to a gene; V was cut back by 4 bases and J by 12 bases. The CDR3 totals 13 residues. The germline V gene encodes CDR1 SGHTA and CDR2 FQGTGA.